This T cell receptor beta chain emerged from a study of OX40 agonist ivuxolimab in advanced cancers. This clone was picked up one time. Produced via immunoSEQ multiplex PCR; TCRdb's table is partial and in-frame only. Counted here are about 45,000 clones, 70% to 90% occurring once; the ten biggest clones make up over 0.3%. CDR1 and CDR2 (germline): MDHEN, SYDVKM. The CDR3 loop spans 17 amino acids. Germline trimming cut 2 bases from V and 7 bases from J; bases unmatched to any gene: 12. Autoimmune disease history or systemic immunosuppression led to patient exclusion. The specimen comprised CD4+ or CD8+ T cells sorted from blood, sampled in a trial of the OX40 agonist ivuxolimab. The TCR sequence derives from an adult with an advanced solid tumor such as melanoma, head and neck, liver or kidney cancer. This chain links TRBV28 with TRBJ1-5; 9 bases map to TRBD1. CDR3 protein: CASSLRPWTGDRQPQHF. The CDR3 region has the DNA TGTGCCAGCAGTTTAAGGCCATGGACAGGGGATCGACAGCCCCAGCATTTT.